The rows below give T cell receptor beta chains drawn from one sample of a study of blood T cell repertoires in COVID-19. TCRdb's copy holds only in-frame clones and misses some; the assay was immunoSEQ multiplex PCR. Of 110,000 or so clones listed, around four fifths are singletons. Sequencing used peripheral blood. The receptors derive from a human donor in a cohort sampled during active COVID-19. Both conserved end residues are part of each CDR3. The order of the fields is D gene, J gene, clone size, V gene, CDR3 DNA, CDR3 protein. A D gene is named only where the DNA matches it firmly. Not every row has a clone size; where given, it reads once, few, many or a size class.

TRBD1 TRBJ1-1 - TRBV7-6 TGTGCCAGCCTGCCGGGACAGATGAACACTGAAGCTTTCTTT CASLPGQMNTEAFF
- TRBJ2-3 - TRBV7-6 TGTGCCAGCAGCTTAGCGAGGGGGATTTTGGCAGATACGCAGTATTTT CASSLARGILADTQYF
TRBD2 TRBJ2-2 - TRBV5-1 TGCGCCAGCACCCGGGAGCGGGGGACCTTAGGGGAGCTGTTTTTT CASTRERGTLGELFF
- TRBJ1-2 - TRBV2 TGTGCCAGCAGTTTCTTCCAGACAGGCAACTATGGCTACACCTTC CASSFFQTGNYGYTF
- TRBJ1-3 once TRBV6-5 TGTGCCAGCAGTTACAGGGAGGGTTCCGGGGACACCATATATTTT CASSYREGSGDTIYF
- TRBJ1-2 few TRBV7-9 TGTGCCAGCAGCTTAGATGGGGGGGGCTATGGCTACACCTTC CASSLDGGGYGYTF
TRBD2 TRBJ2-3 - TRBV29-1 TGCAGCGTTGAAGATCTAGCGGGTCGAACAGATACGCAGTATTTT CSVEDLAGRTDTQYF
TRBD1 TRBJ2-5 - TRBV2 TGTGCCAGCAGTGGAAACCAACAGGGGTGGAAGACCCAGTACTTC CASSGNQQGWKTQYF
TRBD1 TRBJ2-3 once TRBV2 TGTGCCAGGACAGGGGATGTGGCAGATACGCAGTATTTT CARTGDVADTQYF
- TRBJ1-2 once TRBV5-1 TGCGCCAGCAGCTTGGTCCTAGGGGCTAACTATGGCTACACCTTC CASSLVLGANYGYTF
- TRBJ1-1 - TRBV7-9 TGTGCCAGCAGACAATCAGGGGTCCAGGAAAAAGCTTTCTTT CASRQSGVQEKAFF
TRBD1 TRBJ1-1 - TRBV4-1 TGCGCCAGCAGCCAGGGACAGGGAGTCCCTTCAGCTTTCTTT CASSQGQGVPSAFF
- TRBJ1-3 few TRBV5-4 TGTGCCAGCAGCTTGGTGGGCCCTGGAAACACCATATATTTT CASSLVGPGNTIYF
- TRBJ2-2 - TRBV5-1 TGCGCCAGCAGCTTGGGGCGGTGGAACACCGGGGAGCTGTTTTTT CASSLGRWNTGELFF
TRBD2 TRBJ2-1 - TRBV2 TGTGCCAGCAGTGAAGGGACTAGCGGAAACAATGAGCAGTTCTTC CASSEGTSGNNEQFF
- TRBJ2-3 - TRBV7-2 TGTGCCAGCAGCTTAGAGAGGATAGATACGCAGTATTTT CASSLERIDTQYF
- TRBJ1-1 - TRBV6-5 TGTGCCAGCAGTCAGACACTTAACACTGAAGCTTTCTTT CASSQTLNTEAFF